Shown below are 14 T cell receptor beta chains from a single sample sequenced in a study of shared clonotypes between healthy human individuals. Sequenced by immunoSEQ multiplex PCR; TCRdb stores in-frame clones only, minus some. The repertoire holds 2,500,000 or so clones, with under 95% as singletons. The sequenced material came from naive CD4+ T cells from PBMCs. The subset was: CD45RA+ positively selected. The receptors originated from a man aged 18-30 years in good health. Some clones in this sample may be carry-over from other donors' samples.

This chain joins TRBV5-8 and TRBJ1-1, with 8 bases lining up with TRBD1. After removal of 4 bases from V and 7 bases from J, the junction contained 6 bases not matched to a gene. CDR3 length equals 13 residues. Per germline, CDR1 SGHTS and CDR2 YDEGEE. The CDR3 loop reads CASSKDRGGEAFF. The CDR3 DNA follows: TGTGCCAGCAGCAAAGACAGGGGTGGTGAAGCTTTCTTT.

The chain employs TRBV11-3 and TRBJ2-2, with D maybe TRBD2 (5 bases). The CDR3 sequence is 14 residues long. Germline loops: CDR1 SGHNT, CDR2 YENEEA. V dropped 4 bases and J dropped 6 bases, with 12 bases sitting between them. The CDR3 sequence: CASSSEGLAGELFF. For the CDR3, the DNA is TGTGCCAGCAGCTCCGAGGGCCTGGCCGGGGAGCTGTTTTTT.

This clone was detected only once. The rearrangement links TRBV4-2 to TRBJ1-4; possible D gene TRBD1, 6 bases. V was pared by 0 bases and J by 6 bases, with 14 bases between. The CDR3 runs to 16 residues. Germline V lookup: CDR1 LGHNA, CDR2 YNFKEQ. The CDR3 nucleotides are TGTGCCAGCAGCCAAGAAGGGGCAGGGGCGGATGAAAAACTGTTTTTT. It is translated as CASSQEGAGADEKLFF.

In this sample, this clone turned up a few times. This specimen includes other DNA sequences encoding the same CDR3. The J gene is TRBJ1-1, the V gene TRBV5-6; unclear D gene. The ends were cut back, 2 bases at V and 2 bases at J, with 1 base in the middle. The CDR3 loop spans 11 amino acids. Germline V gives CDR1 SGHDT, CDR2 YYEEEE. Here the CDR3 reads CASSLNTEAFF. CDR3 nucleotides: TGTGCCAGCAGCTTAAACACTGAAGCTTTCTTT.

The chain combines TRBV7-3 with TRBJ2-5; the match to TRBD2 covers 10 bases. The germline gives CDR1 SGHTA, CDR2 FQGTGA. The CDR3 length is 17 residues. With 5 bases clipped from V and 0 bases from J, the junction kept 9 bases outside the gene matches. The CDR3 DNA follows: TGTGCCAGCAGCCGTAGGACTAGCGGAATGTACCAAGAGACCCAGTACTTC. It codes for CASSRRTSGMYQETQYF.

Remarks on this clone: A junction end diverges from the germline sequence, so it may reflect a read error. CDR3 in amino acids: CASRDRTMVSSEQYF. Written as DNA, the CDR3 is TGTGCCAGCAGGGACCGTACCATGGTATCCTCCGAGCAGTACTTC. The V gene is TRBV28, the J gene TRBJ2-5, with no clear D. The tail of the sequence fits TRBJ2-7 better, so the J call may be wrong. The germline gives CDR1 MDHEN, CDR2 SYDVKM. This CDR3 is built from 15 residues.

V gene TRBV7-2 combines with J gene TRBJ2-5; D is unresolved. TRBJ2-7 explains the end of the DNA better; the J call may be wrong. The CDR3 is 11 residues long. Germline V gene sequence: CDR1 SGHTA, CDR2 FQGNSA. CDR3 bases: TGTGCCAGCAGCTCGCTCTACGAGCAGTACTTC. This translates into CASSSLYEQYF.

This chain links TRBV6-1 with TRBJ1-5; 8 nucleotides agree with TRBD1. V was pared by 9 bases and J by 6 bases, with 10 bases of the junction left unmatched. CDR1 and CDR2 from the germline V gene are MNHNS and SASEGT. The CDR3 has 14 amino acids. The DNA for the CDR3 is TGTGCCAGTACAGAGGACAGGGATCTTCAGCCCCAGCATTTT. This codes for CASTEDRDLQPQHF.

The V call is TRBV15, the J call TRBJ2-5; 9 nucleotides align to TRBD1. CDR3 length: 16 amino acids. Germline V gene data show CDR1 as LNHNV and CDR2 as YYDKDF (reference sequence). The ends lost 5 bases at V and 2 bases at J; junction bases unmatched: 9. CDR3 loop: CATSLDRGRGQETQYF. In DNA form, the CDR3 reads TGTGCCACCAGCTTAGACAGGGGGAGAGGGCAAGAGACCCAGTACTTC.

The J gene is TRBJ2-2, the V gene TRBV10-1; no firm D call. V dropped 4 bases and J dropped 4 bases, with 4 bases sitting between them. Germline V gives CDR1 WNHNN, CDR2 SYGVQD (reference sequence). The CDR3 runs to 12 residues. In nucleotides, the CDR3 is TGCGCCAGCAGTGGACCCACCGGGGAGCTGTTTTTT. Its protein is CASSGPTGELFF.

The chain uses TRBV2 and TRBJ1-2; D remains ambiguous. The CDR3 sequence is 13 residues long. Trimming cost V 7 bases and J 0 bases, with 9 bases left between them. Germline lookup yields CDR1 SNHLY and CDR2 FYNNEI. The CDR3 reads CASTNRPNYGYTF. CDR3 nucleotide sequence: TGTGCCAGCACCAATCGACCTAACTATGGCTACACCTTC.

The chain couples TRBV28 to TRBJ1-2; D gene unclear. The CDR3 extends over 13 amino acids. Trimming cost V 10 bases and J 3 bases, with 15 bases left between them. Germline assignment: CDR1 MDHEN and CDR2 SYDVKM. The CDR3 DNA sequence: TGTGCCACCGGCGACACGCGGGACTATGGCTACACCTTC. Protein product: CATGDTRDYGYTF.

As DNA, the CDR3 is TGTGCCAGCAGCGTAGACACCTCTGGAAACACCATATATTTT. It codes for CASSVDTSGNTIYF. The V and J genes are TRBV9 and TRBJ1-3; no clear D gene. The germline CDR1 and CDR2 sequences are SGDLS and YYNGEE. V lost 0 bases and J 0 bases, leaving 4 bases between the germline ends. This CDR3 spans 14 amino acids.

Remarks on this clone: Its ends do not fully match the called genes, so a read error is possible. This specimen includes other DNA sequences encoding the same CDR3. The V call is TRBV4-1, the J call TRBJ2-7, with 7 bases lining up with TRBD2. The CDR3 covers 16 residues. CDR1 is MGHRA, CDR2 YSYEKL, per germline. The CDR3 nucleotides read TGTGCCAGCAGCCAGGCGGGAGCGGGAAGCTCCTACGAGCAGTACTTC. Translated: CASSQAGAGSSYEQYF.